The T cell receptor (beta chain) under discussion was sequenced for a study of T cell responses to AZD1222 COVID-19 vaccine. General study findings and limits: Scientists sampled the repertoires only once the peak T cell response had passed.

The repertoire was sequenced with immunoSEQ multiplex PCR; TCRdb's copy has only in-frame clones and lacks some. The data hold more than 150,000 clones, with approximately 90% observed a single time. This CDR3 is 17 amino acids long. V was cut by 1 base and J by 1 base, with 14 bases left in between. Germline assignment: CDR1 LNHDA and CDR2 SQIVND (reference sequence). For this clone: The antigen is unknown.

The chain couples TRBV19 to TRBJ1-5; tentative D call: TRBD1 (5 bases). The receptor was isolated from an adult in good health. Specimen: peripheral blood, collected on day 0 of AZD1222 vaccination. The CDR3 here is CASSIGGLSLSNQPQHF. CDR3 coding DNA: TGTGCCAGTAGTATAGGGGGACTGAGCCTAAGCAATCAGCCCCAGCATTTT.